This T cell receptor beta chain is drawn from a study of vaccination and CD4 T cells after COVID-19. In the case of this clonotype: Antigen specificity is unknown.

This sample's treatment: approximately nine-day PBMC culture with coronavirus spike peptide pools or control peptides (ViraFEST assay). Sequencing of DNA taken from cultured CD4+ T cells relied on the Oncomine TCR Beta short-read assay. TCRdb itself ran the PCR reads through MiXCR, one entry per CDR3 protein. This table has about 14,000 distinct CDR3 sequences, 40% to 65% appearing once. The ends were cut back, 4 bases at V and 0 bases at J, with 21 bases in the middle. The V gene's germline CDR1 is SGHNT and CDR2 YENEEA. This CDR3 comprises 18 residues. The V gene is TRBV11-3, the J gene TRBJ1-1, with D possibly TRBD1 on 5 matching bases. The source material was CD4+ T cells from blood, cultured in vitro, sampled before SARS-CoV-2 vaccination. This TCR was sampled from a human donor who had recovered from COVID-19. The CDR3 reads CASSSPGTAPRMNTEAFF. The DNA for the CDR3 is TGTGCCAGCAGCTCACCTGGGACGGCCCCCCGCATGAACACTGAAGCTTTCTTT.